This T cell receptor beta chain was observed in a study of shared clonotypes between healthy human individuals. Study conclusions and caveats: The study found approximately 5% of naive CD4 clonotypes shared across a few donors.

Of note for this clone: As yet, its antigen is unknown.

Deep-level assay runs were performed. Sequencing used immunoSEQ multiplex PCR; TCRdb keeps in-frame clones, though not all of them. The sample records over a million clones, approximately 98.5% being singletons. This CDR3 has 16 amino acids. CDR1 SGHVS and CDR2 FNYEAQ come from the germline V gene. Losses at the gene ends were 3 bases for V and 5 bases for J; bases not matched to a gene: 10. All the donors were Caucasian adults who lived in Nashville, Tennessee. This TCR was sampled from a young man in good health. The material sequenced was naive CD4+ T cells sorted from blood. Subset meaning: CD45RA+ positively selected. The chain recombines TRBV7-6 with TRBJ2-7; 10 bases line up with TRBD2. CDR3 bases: TGTGCCAGCAGCTTTGGATCCGGGACTAGCGTCCACGAGCAGTACTTC. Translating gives CASSFGSGTSVHEQYF.